These 17 T cell receptor beta chains were sequenced from one sample in a study of T cells in Graves' hyperthyroidism and ophthalmopathy. Amplified TCR beta CDR3 regions came from RNA transcripts. The study used the HTBI primer set for a first-round RT-PCR of the TCR CDR3. TCRdb re-analysed the multiplex PCR reads in MiXCR, keeping a single row per CDR3 protein. The sample carries a few hundred thousand distinct CDR3 sequences, around 20% recorded once. The sample consisted of blood. The source is a man aged 18 to 30 with Graves' hyperthyroidism.

This clonotype was seen ten or more times. V usage is TRBV2 and J usage is TRBJ1-1; tentative D call: TRBD1 (6 bases). This CDR3 is built from 14 residues. Trimming shortened V by 4 bases and J by 8 bases, and 17 bases separated the two germline ends. Germline CDR1 is SNHLY and CDR2 is FYNNEI. The CDR3 DNA reads TGTGCCAGCAGTGTGATGGGGGCCCGCCAAGAAGCTTTCTTT. It yields the protein CASSVMGARQEAFF.

The table lists this clonotype with many counts. The V and J genes are TRBV11-2 and TRBJ1-5; TRBD1 might be the D (6 bases). The V gene's germline CDR1 is SGHAT and CDR2 FQNNGV. Trimming pared 4 bases from V and 5 bases from J, leaving 21 bases between. This CDR3 is built from 17 residues. The CDR3 region has the DNA TGTGCCAGCAGCTCTCCCCGGGGGGGGCCACCTTATCAGCCCCAGCATTTT. This encodes CASSSPRGGPPYQPQHF.

This clonotype showed up many times. This chain links TRBV12-3 or TRBV12-4 with TRBJ2-6; D might be TRBD1 (7 bases). The CDR3 runs 16 residues. The germline V and J ends were trimmed by 7 bases and 4 bases, with 17 bases remaining between them. The CDR3 loop is CASTRTGGTGANVLTF. The CDR3 region has the DNA TGTGCCAGCACCCGGACAGGAGGGACCGGGGCCAACGTCCTGACTTTC.

This clonotype was seen many times. The chain uses TRBV11-2 and TRBJ2-5, with D possibly called TRBD1 or TRBD2 (5 bases each). CDR1 is SGHAT and CDR2 is FQNNGV in the germline V gene. The CDR3 loop spans 15 amino acids. The germline V and J ends were trimmed by 5 bases and 5 bases, with 18 bases remaining between them. The CDR3 nucleotides read TGTGCCAGCAGCCCATCTGCCGGGGCACGGGAGACCCAGTACTTC. Translation: CASSPSAGARETQYF.

This clonotype was seen at least ten times. The J gene is TRBJ1-5, the V gene TRBV6-1, with D maybe TRBD1 (5 bases). The CDR3 has 16 amino acids. Germline values: CDR1 MNHNS, CDR2 SASEGT. The ends were cut back, 6 bases at V and 2 bases at J, with 17 bases in the middle. The CDR3 sequence: CASSPLGARGNQPQHF. The CDR3, as DNA: TGTGCCAGCAGCCCACTTGGGGCCCGGGGCAATCAGCCCCAGCATTTT.

This clonotype was recorded many times. The chain employs TRBV12-3 or TRBV12-4 and TRBJ2-7; D perhaps matches TRBD1 (6 bases). V lost 6 bases, J lost 3 bases, and 9 bases lay in between. The CDR3 is made up of 12 amino acids. CDR3 residues: CASRMGHYEQYF. The CDR3 DNA is TGTGCCAGCAGGATGGGACACTACGAGCAGTACTTC.

The chain carries TRBV7-2 and TRBJ2-7; the D is unclear. This CDR3 is 15 amino acids long. Germline CDR1 and CDR2: SGHTA and FQGNSA. Trimming stripped 1 base from V and 0 bases from J, with 10 bases between. CDR3 sequence reads: CASSLGSQSSYEQYF. The CDR3, as DNA: TGTGCCAGCAGCTTAGGCAGCCAGAGCTCCTACGAGCAGTACTTC.

At least ten counts were recorded for this clonotype. The chain is built from TRBV28 and TRBJ1-1; TRBD1 might be the D (5 bases). Trimming took off 6 bases at V and 11 bases at J, with 16 bases between the two ends. Per the germline V gene, CDR1 is MDHEN and CDR2 is SYDVKM. The CDR3 is made up of 12 amino acids. The CDR3 nucleotides are TGTGCCAGCAGCCAGGGTGGGAGAGCTGCTTTCTTT. The encoded protein is CASSQGGRAAFF.

This clonotype was picked up many times. The rearrangement uses TRBV25-1 and TRBJ2-2; no clear D gene. Germline assignment: CDR1 MGHDK and CDR2 SYGVNS. The CDR3 runs 16 residues. Trimming pared 3 bases from V and 0 bases from J, leaving 11 bases between. The CDR3 loop is CASSDIGEANTGELFF. CDR3 nucleotide sequence: TGTGCCAGCAGTGATATTGGAGAGGCGAACACCGGGGAGCTGTTTTTT.

The chain couples TRBV11-2 to TRBJ1-6; D call uncertain. The CDR3 has 15 residues. Trimming pared 2 bases from V and 3 bases from J, leaving 8 bases between. CDR1 is SGHAT and CDR2 is FQNNGV in the germline V gene. CDR3 in amino acids: CASSLSEGYNSPLHF. CDR3 coding DNA: TGTGCCAGCAGCTTATCAGAGGGCTATAATTCACCCCTCCACTTT.

This clonotype was detected many times. The CDR3 region has the DNA TGTGCCAGCAGCGTTCTTGGGGGAGGGAATGCTGAAGCTTTCTTT. It translates to CASSVLGGGNAEAFF. The gene calls are TRBV9 and TRBJ1-1; D might be TRBD1 (5 bases). This CDR3 region has 15 residues. The ends were cut back, 2 bases at V and 6 bases at J, with 17 bases in the middle. Germline V gene data show CDR1 as SGDLS and CDR2 as YYNGEE.

The CDR3 nucleotides are TGCAGCGCCAACCCGGGACAGGGGGGGACCCAGTACTTC. Its protein product is CSANPGQGGTQYF. V gene TRBV29-1 combines with J gene TRBJ2-5; TRBD1 matches 11 bases. CDR1 SQVTM and CDR2 ANQGSEA come from the germline V gene. V lost 7 bases, J lost 7 bases, and 8 bases stayed unmatched. The CDR3 totals 13 residues.

This clonotype was detected only once. The chain uses TRBV12-3 or TRBV12-4 and TRBJ1-2, with unresolved D. Trimming pared 8 bases from V and 2 bases from J, leaving 3 bases between. CDR3 length equals 10 residues. In nucleotides, the CDR3 is TGTGCCAGCCCCAACTATGGCTACACCTTC. Translation gives CASPNYGYTF.

In this sample, this clonotype turned up many times. This chain links TRBV6-1 with TRBJ1-5; a weak D match, TRBD1 (5 bases). This CDR3 contains 13 residues. V lost 5 bases, J lost 4 bases, and 9 bases lay in between. Germline V gives CDR1 MNHNS, CDR2 SASEGT. The CDR3: CASSQDINQPQHF. The CDR3 nucleotides are TGTGCCAGCAGTCAGGACATTAATCAGCCCCAGCATTTT.

This clonotype was picked up many times. For the CDR3, the DNA is TGTGCCAGCAGCCGGGACAGAATAACCTACGAGCAGTACTTC. This sequence encodes CASSRDRITYEQYF. The J gene is TRBJ2-7, the V gene TRBV11-2; 7 bases are shared with TRBD1. Germline V CDR1 and CDR2: SGHAT, FQNNGV. V dropped 5 bases and J dropped 2; count of bases not matched to a gene: 6. This CDR3 is built from 14 residues.

V usage is TRBV4-1 and J usage is TRBJ2-7; a weak D match, TRBD2 (5 bases). The length of the CDR3 is 14 residues. In germline, CDR1 is MGHRA, CDR2 YSYEKL. V lost 1 base to trimming and J lost 7 bases, with 14 bases between them. The chain's CDR3 is CASSQVGRPLEQYF. The CDR3, as DNA: TGCGCCAGCAGCCAAGTGGGGAGACCTCTGGAGCAGTACTTC.

This clonotype was counted only a few times. V is TRBV28 and J is TRBJ1-2; 7 bases map to TRBD1. Per germline, CDR1 MDHEN and CDR2 SYDVKM. V trimming: 3 bases; J trimming: 2 bases; junction bases outside the gene matches: 6. This CDR3 is 15 amino acids long. The CDR3 is CASSFPGTDNYGYTF. DNA for the CDR3: TGTGCCAGCAGTTTCCCGGGGACAGACAACTATGGCTACACCTTC.